Listed below are T cell receptor beta chains from one sample, sequenced in a study of CD8+ T cells in alopecia areata. Repertoires were generated with immunoSEQ multiplex PCR, while TCRdb's copy carries only in-frame clones and drops some. In the table there are over 150,000 clones, roughly 53% of which are singletons. The sample here was CD8+ T cells sorted from blood, taken at week 24, from a patient treated with tofacitinib. The receptors stem from a human donor with alopecia areata. The conserved cysteine and the conserved F or W are not part of the CDR3 here. Fields, in order: J gene, clone size, V gene, CDR3 protein. Only part of the rows carry a size: once, few, many, or a class if the clone is expanded.

J gene: TRBJ2-5; clone size: .; V gene: TRBV25-1; CDR3 protein: ASSEFEQGEETQY
J gene: TRBJ2-5; clone size: .; V gene: TRBV18; CDR3 protein: ASSPEWRRETQY
J gene: TRBJ1-2; clone size: .; V gene: TRBV9; CDR3 protein: ASSGAGVGYGYT
J gene: TRBJ2-5; clone size: .; V gene: TRBV15; CDR3 protein: ATSRPQGGETQY
J gene: TRBJ1-1; clone size: few; V gene: TRBV2; CDR3 protein: AKTGSLSEAF
J gene: TRBJ1-6; clone size: few; V gene: TRBV27; CDR3 protein: ATMGQGGSPLH
J gene: TRBJ2-6; clone size: .; V gene: TRBV19; CDR3 protein: ASSIPGDSSGANVLT
J gene: TRBJ1-2; clone size: .; V gene: TRBV29-1; CDR3 protein: SVWDGTNYGYT
J gene: TRBJ2-5; clone size: .; V gene: TRBV6-5; CDR3 protein: ASSPFSQETQY
J gene: TRBJ1-1; clone size: few; V gene: TRBV6-5; CDR3 protein: ASTVNTEAF
J gene: TRBJ2-3; clone size: few; V gene: TRBV5-1; CDR3 protein: ASSEWDNPTDTQY
J gene: TRBJ1-1; clone size: few; V gene: TRBV7-9; CDR3 protein: ASSHLSGFRPEAF
J gene: TRBJ2-3; clone size: .; V gene: TRBV29-1; CDR3 protein: SVEDGRGGTDTQY
J gene: TRBJ1-1; clone size: .; V gene: TRBV5-6; CDR3 protein: ASSLGRGAEAF
J gene: TRBJ2-7; clone size: .; V gene: TRBV5-6; CDR3 protein: ASRYGTGGVYEQY
J gene: TRBJ2-2; clone size: .; V gene: TRBV2; CDR3 protein: ARQDDTGELF
J gene: TRBJ2-7; clone size: .; V gene: TRBV12-5; CDR3 protein: ASGLYTDRGFEQY
J gene: TRBJ2-1; clone size: few; V gene: TRBV30; CDR3 protein: AWSLGSGSYNEQF
J gene: TRBJ2-1; clone size: .; V gene: TRBV23-1; CDR3 protein: ASSQDREDYNEQF
J gene: TRBJ2-7; clone size: .; V gene: TRBV29-1; CDR3 protein: SAEGQSYEQY
J gene: TRBJ2-2; clone size: few; V gene: TRBV27; CDR3 protein: ASSVTENTGELF
J gene: TRBJ2-7; clone size: few; V gene: TRBV7-9; CDR3 protein: ASSLALNTPSPGREQY
J gene: TRBJ1-4; clone size: .; V gene: TRBV30; CDR3 protein: AWSSGEGKLF